The 19 T cell receptor beta chains given below trace back to one sample, sequenced in a study of metastatic and nonmetastatic thyroid tumors. TCRdb re-called the PCR reads with MiXCR. In the table there are 15,000 to 20,000 clones, 37% of which are singletons. Until they underwent thyroid surgery, no patient had received any treatment. Sequencing was performed on tumor tissue. These receptors were collected from a female donor with papillary thyroid cancer or a benign thyroid nodule (not recorded which). Some clones in this sample may be carry-over from other donors' samples.

V is TRBV5-1 and J is TRBJ1-2; the D gene is possibly TRBD1 (5 bases). V was cut by 0 bases and J by 6 bases, with 12 bases left in between. The germline V gene encodes CDR1 SGHRS and CDR2 YFSETQ. The CDR3 is made up of 14 amino acids. This chain's CDR3 is CASSLDSGGDGYTF. The CDR3 DNA follows: TGCGCCAGCAGCTTGGACAGTGGGGGAGATGGCTACACCTTC. The complete variable domain, with remaining parts taken from reference TRBV5-1 and TRBJ1-2, reads KAGVTQTPRYLIKTRGQQVTLSCSPISGHRSVSWYQQTPGQGLQFLFEYFSETQRNKGNFPGRFSGRQFSNSRSEMNVSTLELGDSALYLCASSLDSGGDGYTFGSGTRLTVV.

A few counts support this clone. V and J are TRBV28 and TRBJ2-7, with D tentatively TRBD1 (6 bases). Deletions cut 5 bases from V and 3 bases from J, with 8 bases between. CDR3 length: 12 amino acids. Germline V lookup: CDR1 MDHEN, CDR2 SYDVKM. Here the CDR3 reads CASSIQGYEQYF. The CDR3 nucleotides read TGTGCCAGCAGTATACAGGGCTACGAGCAGTACTTC.

The chain employs TRBV6-1 and TRBJ2-3, with TRBD2 matching over 11 bases. With V trimmed by 4 bases and J by 0 bases, 3 bases remained unmatched. The CDR3 has 16 amino acids. Germline V lookup: CDR1 MNHNS, CDR2 SASEGT. The DNA for the CDR3 is TGTGCCAGCAGTGCCGGGACTAGCGGAAGCACAGATACGCAGTATTTT. This codes for CASSAGTSGSTDTQYF.

This clone was observed a few times. V usage is TRBV19 and J usage is TRBJ1-1; D not certain. V was shortened by 5 bases and J by 1 base, with 11 bases between the two germline ends. This CDR3 region has 14 residues. CDR1 and CDR2 (germline): LNHDA, SQIVND (reference sequence). The CDR3 is CASSLPRPNTEAFF. The CDR3 nucleotides read TGTGCCAGTAGTTTGCCCAGGCCGAACACTGAAGCTTTCTTT.

This clone was counted between two and nine times. The V call is TRBV12-5, the J call TRBJ2-2; 8 bases fit TRBD1. There are 17 residues in the CDR3. Germline V gene data show CDR1 as LGHNT and CDR2 as FRNRAP. Unmatched junction bases numbered 6, after V lost 0 bases and J lost 3 bases. The CDR3 DNA reads as TGTGCTAGTGGTTTGGTACTGGGACAGGAAGACACCGGGGAGCTGTTTTTT. Its translation is CASGLVLGQEDTGELFF.

This chain uses TRBV7-9 with TRBJ2-7; D unclear. The CDR3 covers 12 residues. The V end lost 5 bases, the J end lost 1 base, and 6 bases lay between the germline ends. CDR1 is SEHNR, CDR2 FQNEAQ, per germline (reference sequence). Written as DNA, the CDR3 is TGTGCCAGCAGCCCCGGATCCTACGAGCAGTACTTC. Translated: CASSPGSYEQYF.

The rearrangement links TRBV6-1 to TRBJ1-5; D unclear. V was shortened by 1 base and J by 5 bases, with 9 bases between the two germline ends. This CDR3 contains 14 residues. CDR1 and CDR2 from the germline V gene are MNHNS and SASEGT. As DNA, the CDR3 is TGTGCCAGCAGTGAAGGGACGGCACATCAGCCCCAGCATTTT. Translated, it gives CASSEGTAHQPQHF.

This clone was recorded only once. This rearrangement joins TRBV20-1 to TRBJ1-2; 8 bases map to TRBD1. There are 13 residues in the CDR3. The J segment lost 6 bases and the V segment lost 4 bases, leaving 7 bases of the junction unmatched. The germline CDR1 and CDR2 sequences are DFQATT and SNEGSKA (reference sequence). For the CDR3, the DNA is TGCAGTGCTATCCCGGGACAGGTCCATGGCTACACCTTC. As protein: CSAIPGQVHGYTF.

V usage is TRBV20-1 and J usage is TRBJ1-1; 10 bases are shared with TRBD1. There are 17 residues in the CDR3. The J segment lost 2 bases and the V segment lost 2 bases, leaving 11 bases of the junction unmatched. The germline V gene has CDR1 DFQATT and CDR2 SNEGSKA (reference sequence). In DNA, the CDR3 is TGCAGTGCTAGAATCCGGGACAGGGGAAGGGCAAACACTGAAGCTTTCTTT. Encoded protein: CSARIRDRGRANTEAFF.

This clone was counted between two and nine times. This chain uses TRBV20-1 with TRBJ2-1, with D possibly TRBD2 on 6 matching bases. This CDR3 has 14 residues. Trimming removed 3 bases at V and 4 bases at J, with 13 bases between. Germline loops: CDR1 DFQATT, CDR2 SNEGSKA (reference sequence). In DNA, the CDR3 is TGCAGTGCTAGTCCTGGCGGGGTATACAATGAGCAGTTCTTC. Translation gives CSASPGGVYNEQFF.

This clone showed up just a few times. The chain links TRBV12-3 or TRBV12-4 to TRBJ1-2; possible D gene TRBD1, 6 bases. Trimming took off 7 bases at V and 8 bases at J, with 14 bases between the two ends. The CDR3 covers 12 residues. CDR3 bases: TGTGCCAGCAAACAGGGTTCTAGGGGCTACACCTTC. Translation: CASKQGSRGYTF.

The chain employs TRBV11-2 and TRBJ2-2, with 10 bases identical to TRBD2. This CDR3 has 16 residues. Per the germline V gene, CDR1 is SGHAT and CDR2 is FQNNGV. The ends lost 2 bases at V and 1 base at J; junction bases unmatched: 1. The CDR3: CASSLWTSGNTGELFF. The CDR3 nucleotides are TGTGCCAGCAGCTTATGGACTAGCGGGAACACCGGGGAGCTGTTTTTT. Drawing the rest from reference TRBV11-2 and TRBJ2-2, the complete variable domain is EAGVAQSPRYKIIEKRQSVAFWCNPISGHATLYWYQQILGQGPKLLIQFQNNGVVDDSQLPKDRFSAERLKGVDSTLKIQPAKLEDSAVYLCASSLWTSGNTGELFFGEGSRLTVL.

The rearrangement links TRBV6-9 to TRBJ2-7, with D perhaps matching TRBD1 (6 bases). Germline CDR1 MNHGY, CDR2 SVAAGI. V lost 7 bases and J 4 bases, leaving 8 bases between the germline ends. CDR3 length: 11 amino acids. CDR3 sequence (DNA): TGTGCCAGCAACACAGGGTACGAGCAGTACTTC. Its translation is CASNTGYEQYF.

The CDR3 region is CASSEGASGPLNEQYF. CDR3 nucleotide sequence: TGTGCCAGCAGTGAAGGAGCTAGCGGCCCCCTGAACGAGCAGTACTTC. The chain is built from TRBV6-1 and TRBJ2-7; 7 nucleotides agree with TRBD2. Germline V CDR1 and CDR2: MNHNS, SASEGT. The CDR3 is 16 amino acids. With 1 base clipped from V and 5 bases from J, the junction kept 11 bases outside the gene matches.

This CDR3 is CASSLRTAQETQYF. The DNA for the CDR3 is TGTGCCAGCAGTCTCCGGACAGCCCAAGAGACCCAGTACTTC. The rearrangement links TRBV12-3 or TRBV12-4 to TRBJ2-5, with TRBD1 as a possible D gene (6 bases). Trimming pared 5 bases from V and 1 base from J, leaving 11 bases between. The CDR3 is 14 amino acids.

This clone was seen more than once but under ten times. V gene TRBV6-2 or TRBV6-3 combines with J gene TRBJ2-1; 10 bases map to TRBD2. CDR1 is MNHEY and CDR2 is SVGEGT in the germline V gene. The CDR3 is made up of 15 amino acids. The V segment lost 2 bases and the J segment 15 bases; nucleotides outside the gene matches: 13. The CDR3 DNA is TGTGCCAGCAGTTACCGTGGGCTAGCGGGAGTTGGGGGGTTCTTC. This codes for CASSYRGLAGVGGFF.

This clone was recorded only once. This rearrangement joins TRBV12-3 or TRBV12-4 to TRBJ2-1; TRBD2 agrees at 7 bases. This CDR3 has 13 amino acids. Germline trimming cut 5 bases from V and 7 bases from J; bases unmatched to any gene: 5. CDR3 residues: CASSSGTPNEQFF. Written as DNA, the CDR3 is TGTGCCAGCAGTAGCGGGACCCCGAATGAGCAGTTCTTC.

Concerning this clone itself: A junction boundary mismatches the germline segment, possibly from a read error. The chain recombines TRBV28 with TRBJ1-2; D is undetermined. Germline CDR1 reads MDHEN; CDR2 reads SYDVKM. The CDR3 is made up of 14 amino acids. The CDR3 loop reads CASSLEGFDYCYTF. DNA of the CDR3: TGTGCCAGCAGTTTAGAGGGTTTTGACTATTGCTACACCTTC.

The chain recombines TRBV20-1 with TRBJ1-2; D might be TRBD1 (6 bases). Germline CDR1 DFQATT, CDR2 SNEGSKA (reference sequence). V lost 6 bases and J lost 2, with 7 bases in between. The CDR3 length is 11 residues. The CDR3 here is CSAGGNYGYTF. In DNA, the CDR3 is TGCAGTGCAGGGGGGAACTATGGCTACACCTTC.